The 27 T cell receptor beta chains presented below share a single source sample, sequenced in a study of CD8 T cells in Susac syndrome. Reverse transcription of 0.5 to 1 ug RNA was performed with random hexamers. One entry per CDR3 protein results from TCRdb running MiXCR on the immunoSEQ multiplex PCR reads. The sample records about 83,000 distinct CDR3 sequences, 90% to 97% being singletons. The sample consisted of CD8+ T cells from PBMCs. The receptors were gathered from a human donor with Susac syndrome.

The rearrangement uses TRBV7-8 and TRBJ2-7, with 8 positions matching TRBD1. CDR3 length: 12 amino acids. Trimming cost V 8 bases and J 5 bases; bases outside gene matches: 5. Per the germline V gene, CDR1 is SGHVS and CDR2 is FQNEAQ. This CDR3 is CASVGTGNEQYV. The CDR3 DNA reads as TGTGCCAGCGTTGGGACAGGCAACGAGCAGTACGTC.

The V call is TRBV29-1, the J call TRBJ2-7; D remains unclear. This CDR3 is 12 amino acids long. The germline V gene encodes CDR1 SQVTM and CDR2 ANQGSEA. The V and J ends lost 5 bases and 0 bases respectively, with 8 bases between them. The CDR3 region has the DNA TGCAGCGTTCTAGACAACTCCTACGAGCAGTACTTC. Its protein is CSVLDNSYEQYF.

The rearrangement joins TRBV15 to TRBJ1-4; no reliable D call. CDR1 and CDR2 from the germline V gene are LNHNV and YYDKDF (reference sequence). The germline V and J ends were trimmed by 6 bases and 3 bases, with 17 bases remaining between them. This CDR3 contains 16 residues. CDR3 sequence (DNA): TGTGCCACCAGTACGGGGATCACTCGAGCTAATGAAAAACTGTTTTTT. Its translation is CATSTGITRANEKLFF.

This sequence joins TRBV28 and TRBJ2-2; 7 nucleotides line up with TRBD2. Germline trimming cut 8 bases from V and 4 bases from J; bases unmatched to any gene: 13. The CDR3 has 16 residues. Germline CDR1 MDHEN, CDR2 SYDVKM. The DNA for the CDR3 is TGTGCCAGCGGGGATCACGTGACTAGCATCACCGGGGAGCTGTTTTTT. Translation: CASGDHVTSITGELFF.

This chain connects TRBV6-2 or TRBV6-3 to TRBJ2-5; 8 nucleotides agree with TRBD1. The V gene end was trimmed by 8 bases and the J gene end by 5 bases; junction bases not matched to a gene: 4. The CDR3 extends over 12 amino acids. CDR1 is MNHEY, CDR2 SVGEGT, per germline. CDR3: CASDRGTETQYF. The CDR3, as DNA: TGTGCCAGCGACAGGGGTACGGAGACCCAGTACTTC.

The gene calls are TRBV28 and TRBJ2-7, with D tentatively TRBD1 (5 bases). Germline V gene data show CDR1 as MDHEN and CDR2 as SYDVKM. Trimming removed 3 bases at V and 0 bases at J, with 6 bases between. The CDR3 runs 13 residues. The CDR3 is CASSFDSSYEQYF. CDR3 bases: TGTGCCAGCAGTTTTGACAGCTCCTACGAGCAGTACTTC.

This clonotype was observed a single time. This rearrangement joins TRBV25-1 to TRBJ2-1; D call uncertain. Trimming pared 7 bases from V and 12 bases from J, leaving 7 bases between. Germline V CDR1 and CDR2: MGHDK, SYGVNS. There are 9 residues in the CDR3. The CDR3 reads CASIPRQFF. The CDR3 coding sequence is TGTGCCAGCATTCCCAGGCAGTTCTTC.

This chain connects TRBV5-6 to TRBJ2-1; 7 nucleotides align to TRBD2. Trimming cost V 6 bases and J 3 bases; bases outside gene matches: 9. CDR1 SGHDT and CDR2 YYEEEE come from the germline V gene. The CDR3 loop spans 15 amino acids. In DNA form, the CDR3 reads TGTGCCAGCACCCAGGGCGGGGGACGCTACAATGAGCAGTTCTTC. The encoded protein is CASTQGGGRYNEQFF.

V usage is TRBV30 and J usage is TRBJ2-1; no definite D call. The CDR3 has 14 residues. Deletions cut 8 bases from V and 2 bases from J, with 16 bases between. The germline CDR1 and CDR2 sequences are GTSNPN and SVGIG (reference sequence). The chain's CDR3 is CAQDIAGPYNEQFF. In DNA, the CDR3 is TGTGCCCAAGACATAGCTGGCCCCTACAATGAGCAGTTCTTC.

The chain joins TRBV20-1 to TRBJ2-7, with TRBD1 as a possible D gene (5 bases). V lost 5 bases, J lost 3 bases, and 17 bases lay in between. The CDR3 is 14 residues long. The germline gives CDR1 DFQATT, CDR2 SNEGSKA (reference sequence). The CDR3 spells CSASGAGRVYEQYF. The CDR3 DNA is TGCAGTGCTTCAGGTGCAGGGCGCGTCTACGAGCAGTACTTC.

The V call is TRBV6-5, the J call TRBJ2-7; D is unclear. CDR3 length equals 13 residues. Germline lookup yields CDR1 MNHEY and CDR2 SVGAGI. Trimming cost V 6 bases and J 5 bases, with 14 bases left between them. Here the CDR3 DNA reads TGTGCCAGCAGCCCCATCCAGGCTCACGAGCAGTACTTC. It codes for CASSPIQAHEQYF.

The chain uses TRBV7-8 and TRBJ2-1; 7 bases fit TRBD1. V shed 4 bases, J shed 0 bases, and the junction held 6 bases outside the gene matches. There are 16 residues in the CDR3. Germline V lookup: CDR1 SGHVS, CDR2 FQNEAQ. The CDR3 sequence: CASSSPGQSSYNEQFF. The CDR3 bases are TGTGCCAGCAGCTCACCGGGACAGAGCTCCTACAATGAGCAGTTCTTC. The full variable domain, with the rest looked up from reference TRBV7-8 and TRBJ2-1, is GAGVSQSPRYKVAKRGQDVALRCDPISGHVSLFWYQQALGQGPEFLTYFQNEAQLDKSGLPSDRFFAERPEGSVSTLKIQRTQQEDSAVYLCASSSPGQSSYNEQFFGPGTRLTVL.

The CDR3 DNA reads TGTGCCTGGACCAACGGCGGGTTTTACAATGAGCAGTTCTTC. This sequence encodes CAWTNGGFYNEQFF. The V call is TRBV30, the J call TRBJ2-1; perhaps TRBD2 as D (5 bases). CDR1 GTSNPN and CDR2 SVGIG come from the germline V gene (reference sequence). CDR3 size: 14 residues. Between the trimmed V and J ends, which lost 4 bases and 4 bases, there was a span of 14 bases.

The chain has TRBV6-2 or TRBV6-3 and TRBJ2-3; D is uncertain. The V gene lost 6 bases and the J gene lost 1 base, with 14 bases spanning the gap. The CDR3 covers 15 residues. Looked up from germline, CDR1 is MNHEY and CDR2 is SVGEGT. As DNA, the CDR3 is TGTGCCAGCAGCTGGCAGCTTCGAGGCACAGATACGCAGTATTTT. This gives the protein CASSWQLRGTDTQYF.

This rearrangement joins TRBV6-6 to TRBJ2-7; D not certain. Between the trimmed V and J ends, which lost 4 bases and 7 bases, there was a span of 14 bases. Germline values: CDR1 MNHNY, CDR2 SVGAGI (reference sequence). The CDR3 is 13 residues long. The CDR3 DNA reads TGTGCCAGCAGTTGGGCAGAAAGTTGGGAGCAGTACGTC. It translates to CASSWAESWEQYV.

The chain uses TRBV7-9 and TRBJ2-3; TRBD1 matches 10 bases. Trimming at V came to 5 bases and at J to 2 bases, leaving 7 bases not matched to a gene. The CDR3 runs 16 residues. The germline V gene has CDR1 SEHNR and CDR2 FQNEAQ (reference sequence). CDR3 sequence (DNA): TGTGCCAGCAGCCTCCGGGACAGGGGTTCCACAGATACGCAGTATTTT. Translating gives CASSLRDRGSTDTQYF.

The genes are TRBV29-1 and TRBJ2-2; 9 nucleotides line up with TRBD2. J gave up 0 bases and V 0 bases, and 5 bases lay outside the gene matches. The CDR3 runs to 17 residues. Per germline, CDR1 SQVTM and CDR2 ANQGSEA. Here the CDR3 reads CSVEDELAGPNTGELFF. The CDR3 coding sequence is TGCAGCGTTGAAGATGAACTAGCGGGCCCGAACACCGGGGAGCTGTTTTTT.

The chain has TRBV15 and TRBJ2-3, with D possibly matching TRBD2 (7 bases). Trimming pared 0 bases from V and 2 bases from J, leaving 12 bases between. Germline V gene sequence: CDR1 LNHNV, CDR2 YYDKDF (reference sequence). The CDR3 sequence is 16 residues long. The CDR3 reads CATSRDEGGTTDTQYF. DNA for the CDR3: TGTGCCACCAGCAGAGATGAGGGGGGGACCACAGATACGCAGTATTTT.

V usage is TRBV27 and J usage is TRBJ2-5, with D uncertain. In germline, CDR1 is MNHEY, CDR2 SMNVEV (reference sequence). V lost 5 bases and J lost 6, with 16 bases in between. The CDR3 spans 14 residues. CDR3 sequence reads: CASSPVGRTQTQYF. For the CDR3, the DNA is TGTGCCAGCAGTCCGGTCGGGCGAACGCAGACCCAGTACTTC.

This sequence joins TRBV7-9 and TRBJ2-3; perhaps D is TRBD1 or TRBD2 (6 bases each). The CDR3 sequence is 14 residues long. Germline-derived CDR1 and CDR2 are SEHNR and FQNEAQ (reference sequence). V lost 3 bases, J lost 2 bases, and 9 bases lay in between. The CDR3 DNA follows: TGTGCCAGCAGCTTCGGGGGCTACACAGATACGCAGTATTTT. Protein: CASSFGGYTDTQYF.

The V call is TRBV6-2 or TRBV6-3, the J call TRBJ2-7; the match to TRBD1 covers 9 bases. In germline, CDR1 is MNHEY, CDR2 SVGEGT. The V segment lost 6 bases and the J segment 6 bases; nucleotides outside the gene matches: 9. The CDR3 has 14 amino acids. CDR3 bases: TGTGCCAGCAGCAAGCGGGACAGGGCAACCGAGCAGTACTTC. Encoded protein: CASSKRDRATEQYF.

V gene TRBV6-2 or TRBV6-3 combines with J gene TRBJ2-7; D is ambiguous. V lost 8 bases to trimming and J lost 2 bases, with 19 bases between them. CDR3 size: 15 residues. Looked up from germline, CDR1 is MNHEY and CDR2 is SVGEGT. The CDR3 region has the DNA TGTGCCAGCTCCCCAGGACGGGCTGGGACCTACGAGCAGTACGTC. It translates to CASSPGRAGTYEQYV.

The CDR3 DNA sequence: TGCAGCACCACTAGCGGAACCGAGCAGTTCTTC. Encoded protein: CSTTSGTEQFF. The V and J genes are TRBV29-1 and TRBJ2-1, with 8 bases identical to TRBD2. Germline CDR1 reads SQVTM; CDR2 reads ANQGSEA. This CDR3 contains 11 residues. V trimming: 8 bases; J trimming: 10 bases; junction bases outside the gene matches: 7.

The gene calls are TRBV12-3 or TRBV12-4 and TRBJ2-1; tentatively, D is TRBD1 (5 bases). The CDR3 has 13 residues. The V gene lost 3 bases and the J gene lost 12 bases, with 15 bases spanning the gap. The DNA for the CDR3 is TGTGCCAGCAGTTTGACAGAGTTTTTTCGGCAGTTCTTC. Its protein is CASSLTEFFRQFF.

The rearrangement joins TRBV19 to TRBJ1-1; 8 nucleotides align to TRBD1. CDR1 and CDR2 (germline): LNHDA, SQIVND (reference sequence). Unmatched junction bases numbered 4, after V lost 10 bases and J lost 0 bases. The CDR3 spans 13 residues. The CDR3 protein is CATGQGMNTEAFF. DNA for the CDR3: TGTGCCACTGGACAGGGCATGAACACTGAAGCTTTCTTT.

This clonotype was picked up one time. The V gene is TRBV29-1, the J gene TRBJ1-2; D not resolved. CDR3 length: 15 amino acids. Germline V gene data show CDR1 as SQVTM and CDR2 as ANQGSEA. Trimming shortened V by 4 bases and J by 7 bases, and 22 bases separated the two germline ends. CDR3 amino acids: CSVAAAFSGERGYTF. In DNA form, the CDR3 reads TGCAGCGTTGCCGCCGCTTTTTCCGGGGAGCGTGGCTACACCTTC.

The V and J genes are TRBV15 and TRBJ2-1, with D possibly being TRBD2 (6 bases). Trimming left V 0 bases short and J 8 bases short, with 14 bases between. This CDR3 comprises 15 residues. Germline V gene data show CDR1 as LNHNV and CDR2 as YYDKDF (reference sequence). CDR3 nucleotides: TGTGCCACCAGCAGAGATGGAGGTAGCGGCGATGAGCAGTTCTTC. Protein: CATSRDGGSGDEQFF.